The T cell receptor (beta chain) described here comes from a study of cytomegalovirus exposure and HLA in healthy donors. Study-wide background: The 110 million or so unique TCR beta sequences, from 150 million to 200 million T cells, were found by an earlier analysis. Around four fifths of approximately 400 genotyped donors fell in the Caucasian-associated ancestry cluster. Study outcomes and limitations: Of the V segments, some could not be distinguished, including TRBV6-2 and TRBV6-3, and were excluded. Trimming of TCR beta V- and J-genes showed a link, identified in a later analysis, to a missense DCLRE1C variant.

The count of this clone is one. Its antigen is not identified. This CDR3 is 15 amino acids long. Looked up from germline, CDR1 is SNHLY and CDR2 is FYNNEI. The V segment lost 4 bases and the J segment 7 bases; nucleotides outside the gene matches: 10. Amplification used 60 Vbeta primers and 13 Jbeta primers. The repertoire was sequenced with immunoSEQ multiplex PCR; TCRdb's copy has only in-frame clones and lacks some. This sample carries approximately 96,000 clones, about 74% of them seen once, and the ten largest clones take less than 2%. The source material was PBMCs. The J gene is TRBJ1-5, the V gene TRBV2, with 7 bases fitting TRBD1. The receptor comes from a male donor in good health and CMV-seronegative. The CDR3 loop is CASSGRRQGEQPQHF. CDR3 DNA: TGTGCCAGCAGTGGAAGACGACAGGGAGAGCAGCCCCAGCATTTT.